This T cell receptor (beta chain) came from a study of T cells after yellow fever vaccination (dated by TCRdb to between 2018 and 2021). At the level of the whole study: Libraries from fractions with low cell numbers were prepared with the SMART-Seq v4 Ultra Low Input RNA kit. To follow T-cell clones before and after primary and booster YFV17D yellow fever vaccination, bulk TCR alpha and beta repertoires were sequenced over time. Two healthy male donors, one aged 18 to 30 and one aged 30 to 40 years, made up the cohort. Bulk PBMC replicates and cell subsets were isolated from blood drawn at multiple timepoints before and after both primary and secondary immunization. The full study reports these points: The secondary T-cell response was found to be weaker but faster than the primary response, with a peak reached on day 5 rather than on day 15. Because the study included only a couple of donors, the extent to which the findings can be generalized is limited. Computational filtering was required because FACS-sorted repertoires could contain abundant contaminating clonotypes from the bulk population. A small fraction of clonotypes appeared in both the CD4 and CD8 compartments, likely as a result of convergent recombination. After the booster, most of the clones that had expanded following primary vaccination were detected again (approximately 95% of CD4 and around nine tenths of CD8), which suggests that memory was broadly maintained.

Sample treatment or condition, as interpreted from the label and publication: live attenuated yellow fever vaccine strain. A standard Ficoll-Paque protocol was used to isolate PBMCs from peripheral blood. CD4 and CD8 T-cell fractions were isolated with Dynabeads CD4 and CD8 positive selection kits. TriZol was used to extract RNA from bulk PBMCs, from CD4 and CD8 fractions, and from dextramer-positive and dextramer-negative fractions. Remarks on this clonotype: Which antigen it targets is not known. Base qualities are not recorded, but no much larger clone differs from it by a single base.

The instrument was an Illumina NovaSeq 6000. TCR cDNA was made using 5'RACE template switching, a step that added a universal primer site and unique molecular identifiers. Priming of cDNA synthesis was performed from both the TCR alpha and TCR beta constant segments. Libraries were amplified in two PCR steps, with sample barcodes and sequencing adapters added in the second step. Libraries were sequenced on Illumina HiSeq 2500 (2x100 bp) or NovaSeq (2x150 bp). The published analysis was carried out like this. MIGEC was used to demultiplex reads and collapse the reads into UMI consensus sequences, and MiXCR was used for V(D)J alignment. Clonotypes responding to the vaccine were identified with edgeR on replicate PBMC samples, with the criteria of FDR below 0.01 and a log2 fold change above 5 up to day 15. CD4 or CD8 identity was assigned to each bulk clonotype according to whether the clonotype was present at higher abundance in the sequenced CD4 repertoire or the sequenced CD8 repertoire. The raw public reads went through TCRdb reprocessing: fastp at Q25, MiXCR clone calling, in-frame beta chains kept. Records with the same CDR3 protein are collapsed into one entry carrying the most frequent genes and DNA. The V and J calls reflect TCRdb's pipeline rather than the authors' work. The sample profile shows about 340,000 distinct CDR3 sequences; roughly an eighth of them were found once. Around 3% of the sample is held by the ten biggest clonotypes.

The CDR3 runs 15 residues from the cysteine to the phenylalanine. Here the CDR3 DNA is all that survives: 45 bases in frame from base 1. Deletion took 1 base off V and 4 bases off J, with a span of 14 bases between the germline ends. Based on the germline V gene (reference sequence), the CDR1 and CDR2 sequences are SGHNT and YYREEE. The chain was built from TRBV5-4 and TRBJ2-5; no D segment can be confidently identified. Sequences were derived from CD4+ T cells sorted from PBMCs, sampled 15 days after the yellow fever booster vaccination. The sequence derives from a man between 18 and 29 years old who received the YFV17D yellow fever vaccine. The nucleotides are TGTGCCAGCAGCTTGAAGACGGGCGATCGAGAGACCCAGTACTTC. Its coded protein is CASSLKTGDRETQYF.